This is a list of T cell receptor beta chains from one sample in a study of human T cells and chemical hapten exposure. MiXCR, run by TCRdb on the RACE reads, gives a single entry per CDR3 protein. Seen here are about 90,000 distinct CDR3 sequences, roughly 11% observed once, and the top ten hold approximately 1.1%. Sequences were derived from whole blood, sampled in connection with sensitization to the hapten diphenylcyclopropenone (DPC). Every receptor here comes from a woman in her thirties with alopecia areata. Some clones in this sample may be carry-over from other donors' samples. CDR3s leave out the opening cysteine and the closing phenylalanine or tryptophan. The D gene is left open where the match is weak.

D gene: -; V gene: TRBV4-3; J gene: TRBJ1-2; CDR3 protein: ASSPSLVRRNYGYT
D gene: TRBD2; V gene: TRBV7-2; J gene: TRBJ2-1; CDR3 protein: ASSLEGTSDIYEQF
D gene: -; V gene: TRBV4-1; J gene: TRBJ1-5; CDR3 protein: ASSQVGMGNQPQH
D gene: TRBD2; V gene: TRBV6-5; J gene: TRBJ2-3; CDR3 protein: ASSYRGLAGGADTQY
D gene: TRBD1; V gene: TRBV4-1; J gene: TRBJ1-5; CDR3 protein: ASSPGQGEERNQPQH
D gene: -; V gene: TRBV19; J gene: TRBJ2-2; CDR3 protein: ASSITPGELF
D gene: -; V gene: TRBV4-1; J gene: TRBJ2-3; CDR3 protein: ASSQLSFGNTQY
D gene: -; V gene: TRBV4-2; J gene: TRBJ1-5; CDR3 protein: ASSQGSDSNQPQH
D gene: -; V gene: TRBV7-9; J gene: TRBJ2-1; CDR3 protein: ASSLAASYNEQF
D gene: TRBD2; V gene: TRBV11-2; J gene: TRBJ2-1; CDR3 protein: ASSLGLWLAGTNEQF
D gene: TRBD1; V gene: TRBV29-1; J gene: TRBJ2-5; CDR3 protein: SVKDRGRGETQY
D gene: TRBD1; V gene: TRBV4-2; J gene: TRBJ2-6; CDR3 protein: ASSQEGQSHSGANVLT
D gene: -; V gene: TRBV12-3/TRBV12-4; J gene: TRBJ2-3; CDR3 protein: ASSLGRTSTDTQY
D gene: -; V gene: TRBV6-5; J gene: TRBJ1-1; CDR3 protein: ASSYSTYLGTEAF
D gene: -; V gene: TRBV6-5; J gene: TRBJ2-2; CDR3 protein: ASSSVGELF
D gene: -; V gene: TRBV24-1; J gene: TRBJ2-5; CDR3 protein: ATSGARGMETQY
D gene: TRBD1; V gene: TRBV11-2; J gene: TRBJ2-2; CDR3 protein: ASSLVGQLLF
D gene: TRBD1; V gene: TRBV29-1; J gene: TRBJ2-1; CDR3 protein: SVVKGGVYNEQF
D gene: TRBD2; V gene: TRBV6-1; J gene: TRBJ2-1; CDR3 protein: ASTGLGTINEQF
D gene: -; V gene: TRBV6-1; J gene: TRBJ1-3; CDR3 protein: ASSENLGNTIY
D gene: -; V gene: TRBV6-2/TRBV6-3; J gene: TRBJ1-3; CDR3 protein: ASGDSSGNTIY
D gene: -; V gene: TRBV4-1; J gene: TRBJ1-4; CDR3 protein: ASSQGPGRVNEKLF
D gene: TRBD1; V gene: TRBV28; J gene: TRBJ2-1; CDR3 protein: ASRRTGQGAHEQF
D gene: TRBD2; V gene: TRBV2; J gene: TRBJ2-1; CDR3 protein: ASSSSGGPLDEQF
D gene: -; V gene: TRBV12-3/TRBV12-4; J gene: TRBJ1-2; CDR3 protein: ASRSSGSNYGYT
D gene: -; V gene: TRBV28; J gene: TRBJ2-6; CDR3 protein: ASSLRSISGANVLT
D gene: -; V gene: TRBV6-2/TRBV6-3; J gene: TRBJ1-1; CDR3 protein: ASSYPPTAIRNTEAF
D gene: TRBD2; V gene: TRBV29-1; J gene: TRBJ2-7; CDR3 protein: SVDLAGVGEQY
D gene: -; V gene: TRBV2; J gene: TRBJ2-6; CDR3 protein: ASSELGGANVLT
D gene: TRBD1; V gene: TRBV11-2; J gene: TRBJ2-7; CDR3 protein: ASSPIRGHRYEQY
D gene: TRBD1; V gene: TRBV18; J gene: TRBJ1-1; CDR3 protein: ASSPRTGVDTEAF
D gene: -; V gene: TRBV25-1; J gene: TRBJ2-5; CDR3 protein: ASSETGGETQY
D gene: TRBD1; V gene: TRBV20-1; J gene: TRBJ1-1; CDR3 protein: SATRTGNTEAF
D gene: -; V gene: TRBV13; J gene: TRBJ1-4; CDR3 protein: ASSKSGFDEKLF
D gene: -; V gene: TRBV20-1; J gene: TRBJ2-3; CDR3 protein: SARGGAGTDSQY
D gene: TRBD1; V gene: TRBV6-5; J gene: TRBJ1-2; CDR3 protein: ASSTGGTYGYT
D gene: -; V gene: TRBV13; J gene: TRBJ2-1; CDR3 protein: ASSLQGPRTHEQF
D gene: -; V gene: TRBV10-3; J gene: TRBJ1-5; CDR3 protein: AISDRQPGEAQH
D gene: TRBD2; V gene: TRBV20-1; J gene: TRBJ2-3; CDR3 protein: SATGLGFSREVTDTQY
D gene: -; V gene: TRBV18; J gene: TRBJ2-5; CDR3 protein: ASSPAQETQY
D gene: -; V gene: TRBV28; J gene: TRBJ2-5; CDR3 protein: ASSSGGASQETQY
D gene: TRBD1; V gene: TRBV3-1; J gene: TRBJ1-1; CDR3 protein: ASSPLPGQGAGLNTEAF
D gene: -; V gene: TRBV7-9; J gene: TRBJ2-6; CDR3 protein: ASSSMDRYSGANVLT
D gene: -; V gene: TRBV12-3/TRBV12-4; J gene: TRBJ2-4; CDR3 protein: ASSLNGLIKNIQY
D gene: -; V gene: TRBV28; J gene: TRBJ2-7; CDR3 protein: ATLRGLSYEQY
D gene: TRBD2; V gene: TRBV28; J gene: TRBJ2-4; CDR3 protein: ASSSSGAIAKNIQY
D gene: -; V gene: TRBV20-1; J gene: TRBJ2-3; CDR3 protein: SACGWGSTDTQY
D gene: TRBD2; V gene: TRBV6-2/TRBV6-3; J gene: TRBJ2-5; CDR3 protein: ASSGRPIAGSQETQY